Sequencing of this T cell receptor (beta chain) was carried out in a study of tumor-infiltrating lymphocytes in primary liver carcinoma. Study-level information: Tumor stage was T1-T3 N0M0, and tumor size was about 4 to 11 cm across.

A constant-region primer primed TCR beta cDNA synthesis from 500 ng of total RNA. ARM-PCR, slightly modified, supplied the TCR beta libraries through three nested multiplex PCR rounds. The opening two PCR rounds, about 11 cycles each, paired TRBV1-TRBV30 forward primers with a C-beta reverse primer. TCRdb re-called the multiplex PCR reads with MiXCR, one entry per CDR3 protein. The sample carries over 95,000 distinct CDR3 sequences, about three quarters recorded once. The CDR3 spans 16 residues. V was cut by 3 bases and J by 5 bases, with 20 bases left in between. The germline V gene encodes CDR1 WSHSY and CDR2 SAAADI. To note about this clonotype: This sequence may be a read error, since a much larger clone differs from it by one base.

Unsorted bulk tissue (roughly 17-32 mg) underwent RNA and DNA co-extraction. Chronic HBV infection, which was untreated, was present in the patients. Sampling of every tumor involved five separate regions. These included the tumor centre. The V gene is TRBV10-2, the J gene TRBJ2-7; the D gene is possibly TRBD2 (6 bases). The clonotype was recovered from a woman in her fifties or sixties with primary liver carcinoma and hepatitis B virus infection. Sample: liver tumor tissue from sampling region 5. Subset denoted: tumor region T5, tumor centre. The CDR3 DNA sequence: TGCGCCAGCAGTGACCGGCTAGAGGGAGGATCACACGAGCAGTACTTC. Translating it yields CASSDRLEGGSHEQYF.